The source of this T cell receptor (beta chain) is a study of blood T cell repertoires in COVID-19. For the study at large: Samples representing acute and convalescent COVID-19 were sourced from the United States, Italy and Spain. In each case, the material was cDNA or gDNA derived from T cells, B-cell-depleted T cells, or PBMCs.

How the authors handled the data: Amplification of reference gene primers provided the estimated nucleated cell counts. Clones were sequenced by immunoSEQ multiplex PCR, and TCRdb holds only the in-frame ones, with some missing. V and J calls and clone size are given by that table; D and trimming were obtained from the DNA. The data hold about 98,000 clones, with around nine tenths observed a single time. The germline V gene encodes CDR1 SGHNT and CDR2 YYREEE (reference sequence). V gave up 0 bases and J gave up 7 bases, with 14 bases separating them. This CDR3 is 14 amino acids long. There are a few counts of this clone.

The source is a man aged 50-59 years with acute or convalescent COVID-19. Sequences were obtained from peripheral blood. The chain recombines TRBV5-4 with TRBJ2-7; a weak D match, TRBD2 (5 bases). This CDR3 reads CASSLDDTSGEQYF. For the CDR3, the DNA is TGTGCCAGCAGCTTGGACGACACCTCGGGGGAGCAGTACTTC.